Listed here are 9 T cell receptor beta chains from one sample, sequenced in a study of blood T cell repertoires in COVID-19. Using immunoSEQ multiplex PCR, the repertoire was profiled, and TCRdb retains in-frame clones only, with some absent. The sample holds around 72,000 clones, more than 85% seen once. The sequencing input was peripheral blood. The origin of the receptors is a human donor with active COVID-19. The donor label of this sample is uncertain.

This chain links TRBV4-3 with TRBJ2-3; 14 bases align to TRBD2. Germline CDR1 and CDR2: LGHNA and YSLEER. This CDR3 is 18 amino acids long. V lost 4 bases and J lost 1; bases outside the gene matches: 7. The CDR3, as DNA: TGCGCCAGCAGCCGAGGGACTAGCGGGAGTTGGGGCACAGATACGCAGTATTTT. Encoded protein: CASSRGTSGSWGTDTQYF.

This chain links TRBV20-1 with TRBJ1-2; D remains ambiguous. The ends were cut back, 3 bases at V and 8 bases at J, with 13 bases in the middle. Germline CDR1 DFQATT, CDR2 SNEGSKA (reference sequence). The CDR3 consists of 12 residues. The CDR3: CSASPPRGGYTF. The CDR3, as DNA: TGCAGTGCTAGTCCTCCCCGAGGCGGCTACACCTTC.

This chain uses TRBV19 with TRBJ2-1, with 8 bases identical to TRBD1. The CDR3 length is 14 residues. The J segment lost 0 bases and the V segment lost 5 bases, leaving 0 bases of the junction unmatched. Germline values: CDR1 LNHDA, CDR2 SQIVND (reference sequence). CDR3 nucleotide sequence: TGTGCCAGTAGTGGGACAGGCTCCTACAATGAGCAGTTCTTC. It is translated as CASSGTGSYNEQFF.

As DNA, the CDR3 is TGTGCCAGCAAGGGACTAATAAACAATGAGCAGTTCTTC. Translating gives CASKGLINNEQFF. The genes are TRBV2 and TRBJ2-1; 7 bases are shared with TRBD2. The CDR3 spans 13 residues. The V and J ends lost 7 bases and 5 bases, in that order; junction bases with no gene match: 5. Germline V gene lookup returns CDR1 SNHLY and CDR2 FYNNEI.

V gene TRBV24-1 combines with J gene TRBJ2-5, with TRBD1 as a possible D gene (6 bases). V gave up 8 bases and J gave up 1 base, with 13 bases separating them. The CDR3 has 14 residues. The germline CDR1 and CDR2 sequences are KGHDR and SFDVKD. As DNA, the CDR3 is TGTGCCACCATCCGGACAGTACTCCAAGAGACCCAGTACTTC. As protein: CATIRTVLQETQYF.

This clone was seen just once. The chain recombines TRBV28 with TRBJ2-7, with a weak D call TRBD2 (6 bases). Germline loops: CDR1 MDHEN, CDR2 SYDVKM. This CDR3 spans 13 amino acids. The germline V and J ends were trimmed by 7 bases and 2 bases, with 12 bases remaining between them. In DNA, the CDR3 is TGTGCCAGCAACCCGGGAGCAACCTACGAGCAGTACTTC. Translation gives CASNPGATYEQYF.

The chain couples TRBV5-6 to TRBJ2-7; D perhaps matches TRBD2 (5 bases). This CDR3 is built from 13 residues. Per the germline V gene, CDR1 is SGHDT and CDR2 is YYEEEE. V was cut by 4 bases and J by 6 bases, with 14 bases left in between. CDR3 coding DNA: TGTGCCAGCAGCCATGGAGGTAGGCCCGAGCAGTACTTC. Its translation is CASSHGGRPEQYF. The complete variable domain, with remaining parts taken from reference TRBV5-6 and TRBJ2-7, reads DAGVTQSPTHLIKTRGQQVTLRCSPKSGHDTVSWYQQALGQGPQFIFQYYEEEERQRGNFPDRFSGHQFPNYSSELNVNALLLGDSALYLCASSHGGRPEQYFGPGTRLTVT.

This rearrangement joins TRBV14 to TRBJ1-3, with D perhaps TRBD1 (5 bases). CDR1 and CDR2 from the germline V gene are SGHDN and FVKESK. The CDR3 totals 16 residues. Trimming removed 2 bases from V and 0 bases from J, with 11 bases in between. The DNA for the CDR3 is TGTGCCAGCAGCCAACCGGGCAGGGCCTCTGGAAACACCATATATTTT. Translation: CASSQPGRASGNTIYF.

Only one count was recorded for this clone. The gene calls are TRBV4-3 and TRBJ2-1; a weak D match, TRBD2 (5 bases). Trimming removed 0 bases from V and 4 bases from J, with 13 bases in between. CDR1 and CDR2 from the germline V gene are LGHNA and YSLEER. The CDR3 is 16 amino acids. The CDR3 DNA follows: TGCGCCAGCAGCCAAGAACTAGTTCTGCGGTACAATGAGCAGTTCTTC. This sequence encodes CASSQELVLRYNEQFF.